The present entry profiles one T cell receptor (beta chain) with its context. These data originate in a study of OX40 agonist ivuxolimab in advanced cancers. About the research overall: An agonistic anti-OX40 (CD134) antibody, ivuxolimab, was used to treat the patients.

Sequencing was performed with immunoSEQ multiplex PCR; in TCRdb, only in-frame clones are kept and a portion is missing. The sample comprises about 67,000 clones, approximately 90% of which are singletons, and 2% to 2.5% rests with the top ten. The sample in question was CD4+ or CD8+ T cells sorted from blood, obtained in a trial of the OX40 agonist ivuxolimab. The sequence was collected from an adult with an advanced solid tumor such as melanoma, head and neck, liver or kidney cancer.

Here the CDR3 reads CASSPGDWDNSPLHF. The CDR3 bases are TGTGCCAGCAGCCCAGGGGATTGGGATAATTCACCCCTCCACTTT. The rearrangement joins TRBV7-2 to TRBJ1-6; perhaps TRBD1 as D (6 bases). CDR1 and CDR2 (germline): SGHTA, FQGNSA. The CDR3 is made up of 15 amino acids. V was pared by 5 bases and J by 5 bases, with 13 bases between.